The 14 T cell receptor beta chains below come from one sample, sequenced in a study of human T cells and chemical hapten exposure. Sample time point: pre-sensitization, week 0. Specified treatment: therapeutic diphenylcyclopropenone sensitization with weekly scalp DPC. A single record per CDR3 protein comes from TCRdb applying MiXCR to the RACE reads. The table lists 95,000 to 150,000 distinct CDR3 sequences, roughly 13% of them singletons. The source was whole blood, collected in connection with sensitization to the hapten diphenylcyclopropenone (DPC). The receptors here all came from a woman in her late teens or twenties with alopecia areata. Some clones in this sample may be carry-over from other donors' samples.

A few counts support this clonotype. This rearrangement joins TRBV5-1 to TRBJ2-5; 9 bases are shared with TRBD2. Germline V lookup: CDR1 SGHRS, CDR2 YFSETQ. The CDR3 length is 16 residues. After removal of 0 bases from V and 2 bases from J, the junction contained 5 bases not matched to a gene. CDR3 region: CASSLDAGGLQETQYF. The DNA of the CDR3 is TGCGCCAGCAGCTTGGATGCGGGGGGGCTACAAGAGACCCAGTACTTC.

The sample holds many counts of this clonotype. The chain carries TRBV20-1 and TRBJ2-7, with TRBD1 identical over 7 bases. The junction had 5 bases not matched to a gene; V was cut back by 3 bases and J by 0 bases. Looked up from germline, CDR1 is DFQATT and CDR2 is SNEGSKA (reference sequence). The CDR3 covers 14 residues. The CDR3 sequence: CSARTGSFSYEQYF. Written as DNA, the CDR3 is TGCAGTGCTAGGACAGGGAGCTTCTCCTACGAGCAGTACTTC.

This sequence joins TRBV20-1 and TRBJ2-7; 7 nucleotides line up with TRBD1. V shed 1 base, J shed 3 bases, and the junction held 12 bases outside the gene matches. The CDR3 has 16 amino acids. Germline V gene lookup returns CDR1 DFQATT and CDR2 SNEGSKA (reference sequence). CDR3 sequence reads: CSARVGGALKHYEQYF. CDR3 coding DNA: TGCAGTGCTAGAGTAGGGGGCGCATTGAAGCACTACGAGCAGTACTTC.

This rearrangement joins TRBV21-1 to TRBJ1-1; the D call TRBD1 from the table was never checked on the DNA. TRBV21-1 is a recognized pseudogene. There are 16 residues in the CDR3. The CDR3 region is CASTNPGQGEDTEAFF. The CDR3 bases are TGTGCCAGCACCAATCCTGGACAGGGGGAGGACACTGAAGCTTTCTTT.

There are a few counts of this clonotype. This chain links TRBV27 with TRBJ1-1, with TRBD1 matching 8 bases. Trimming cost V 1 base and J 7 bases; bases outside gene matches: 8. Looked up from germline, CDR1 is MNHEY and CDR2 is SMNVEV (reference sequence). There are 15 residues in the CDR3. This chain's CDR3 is CASSLYGTGPFEAFF. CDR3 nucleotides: TGTGCCAGCAGTTTATATGGGACAGGACCCTTTGAAGCTTTCTTT.

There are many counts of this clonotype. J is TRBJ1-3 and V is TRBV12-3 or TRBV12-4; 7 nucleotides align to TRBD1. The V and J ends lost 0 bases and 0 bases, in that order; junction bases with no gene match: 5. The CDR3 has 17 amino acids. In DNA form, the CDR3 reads TGTGCCAGCAGTTTAGCCGGGACAGTACTCTCTGGAAACACCATATATTTT. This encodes CASSLAGTVLSGNTIYF.

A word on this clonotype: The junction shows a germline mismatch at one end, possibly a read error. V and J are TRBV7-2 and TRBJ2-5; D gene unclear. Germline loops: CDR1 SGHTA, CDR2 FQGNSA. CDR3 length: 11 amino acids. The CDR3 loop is CASSLVVTQNF. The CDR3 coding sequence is TGTGCCAGCAGCTTAGTGGTGACCCAGAACTTC.

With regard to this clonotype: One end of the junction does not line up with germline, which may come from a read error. The CDR3 DNA reads as TGTGTCAGCAGCTTGACAGTCCAAGAGACCCAGTACTTC. Protein product: CVSSLTVQETQYF. This chain uses TRBV7-9 with TRBJ2-5, with a tentative D call TRBD1 (5 bases). Germline V gives CDR1 SEHNR, CDR2 FQNEAQ (reference sequence). This CDR3 comprises 13 residues.

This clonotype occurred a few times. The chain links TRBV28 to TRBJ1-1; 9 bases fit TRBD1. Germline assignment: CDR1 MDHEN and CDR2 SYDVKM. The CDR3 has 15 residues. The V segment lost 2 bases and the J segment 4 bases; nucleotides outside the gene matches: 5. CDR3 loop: CASSLGGQGGTEAFF. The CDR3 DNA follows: TGTGCCAGCAGTTTAGGGGGACAGGGCGGCACTGAAGCTTTCTTT. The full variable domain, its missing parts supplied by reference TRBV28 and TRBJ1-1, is DVKVTQSSRYLVKRTGEKVFLECVQDMDHENMFWYRQDPGLGLRLIYFSYDVKMKEKGDIPEGYSVSREKKERFSLILESASTNQTSMYLCASSLGGQGGTEAFFGQGTRLTVV.

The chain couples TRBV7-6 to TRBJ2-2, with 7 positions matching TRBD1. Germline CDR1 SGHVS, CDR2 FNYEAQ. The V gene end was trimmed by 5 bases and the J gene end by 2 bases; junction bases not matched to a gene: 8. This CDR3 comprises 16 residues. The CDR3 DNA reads TGTGCCAGCAGCGGTCCAGGGGGAAGCAACACCGGGGAGCTGTTTTTT. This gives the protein CASSGPGGSNTGELFF. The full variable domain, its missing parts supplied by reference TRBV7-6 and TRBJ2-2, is GAGVSQSPRYKVTKRGQDVALRCDPISGHVSLYWYRQALGQGPEFLTYFNYEAQQDKSGLPNDRFSAERPEGSISTLTIQRTEQRDSAMYRCASSGPGGSNTGELFFGEGSRLTVL.

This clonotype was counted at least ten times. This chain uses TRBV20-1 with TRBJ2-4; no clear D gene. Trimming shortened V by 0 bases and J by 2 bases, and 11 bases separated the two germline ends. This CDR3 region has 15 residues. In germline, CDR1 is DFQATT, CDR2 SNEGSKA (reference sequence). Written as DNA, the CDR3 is TGCAGTGCTAGAGATCGGCAGCAGTCCAAAAACATTCAGTACTTC. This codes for CSARDRQQSKNIQYF.

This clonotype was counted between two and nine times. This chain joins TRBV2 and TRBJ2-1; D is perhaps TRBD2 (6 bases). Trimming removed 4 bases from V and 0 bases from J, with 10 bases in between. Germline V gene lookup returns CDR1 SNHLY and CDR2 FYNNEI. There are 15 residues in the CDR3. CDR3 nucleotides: TGTGCCAGCAGTGGGGCGCGGGGCTCCTACAATGAGCAGTTCTTC. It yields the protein CASSGARGSYNEQFF.

This CDR3 is CASSVDNDNEQFF. The CDR3 DNA reads TGTGCCAGCAGCGTAGATAATGACAATGAGCAGTTCTTC. The V gene is TRBV9, the J gene TRBJ2-1; D is ambiguous. The V and J ends lost 0 bases and 5 bases respectively, with 6 bases between them. Germline CDR1 SGDLS, CDR2 YYNGEE. This CDR3 is built from 13 residues.

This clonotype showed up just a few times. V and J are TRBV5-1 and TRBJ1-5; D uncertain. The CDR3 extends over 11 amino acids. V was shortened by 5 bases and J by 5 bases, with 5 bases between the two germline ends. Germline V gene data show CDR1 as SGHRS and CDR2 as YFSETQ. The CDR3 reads CASRKDQPQHF. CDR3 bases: TGCGCCAGCAGAAAGGATCAGCCCCAGCATTTT.